The rows below give T cell receptor beta chains drawn from one sample of a study of graft-versus-host responses after intestinal transplantation. The method was immunoSEQ multiplex PCR; TCRdb's version includes in-frame clones alone and lacks a portion of them. The sample includes 98,000 or so clones, 86% of them seen just once. The input for sequencing was PBMCs, taken 255 days after intestinal transplant. These receptors all come from a human patient who received an intestinal transplant, so some T cells may come from the graft donor. Both conserved end residues are part of each CDR3.

V	J	CDR3
TRBV9	TRBJ2-3	CASSGAGLGTDTQYF
TRBV2	TRBJ2-2	CASSGAGLAGGNTGELFF
TRBV28	TRBJ1-1	CASGKYLNTEAFF
TRBV18	TRBJ2-1	CASVRLGQGHNTEQFF
TRBV4-1	TRBJ2-1	CASSQGKGLAAYNEQFF
TRBV27	TRBJ2-7	CASRGPGLNSYEQYF
TRBV6-5	TRBJ2-1	CASSRLEGGNEQFF
TRBV7-6	TRBJ2-7	CASSLKRPGEAEQYF
TRBV4-1	TRBJ2-7	CASSPSNRGRDEQYF
TRBV5-1	TRBJ2-7	CASSWTSAYEQYF
TRBV5-1	TRBJ1-1	CASLRGQGPNAEAFF
TRBV5-6	TRBJ1-3	CASSSVALSSGNTIYF
TRBV29-1	TRBJ2-5	CSVELRQGVLETQYF
TRBV15	TRBJ1-1	CATSGRPGPPEAFF
TRBV6-1	TRBJ1-5	CASLDGGRSQPQHF
TRBV19	TRBJ2-1	CASSILAGGTYNEQFF
TRBV10-3	TRBJ1-2	CAIRVDSFNYGYTF
TRBV19	TRBJ1-2	CASSIRSGGWNYGYTF
TRBV7-9	TRBJ1-2	CASSLEGGRRGYGYTF
TRBV28	TRBJ2-1	CASSLRLAGPYNEQFF
TRBV30	TRBJ2-7	CAWKTGVYEQYF
TRBV25-1	TRBJ2-1	CASSFQRGGFTEQFF
TRBV28	TRBJ2-1	CASSNRWGSSYNEQFF
TRBV12-5	TRBJ2-1	CASGLDRGGRYNEQFF
TRBV30	TRBJ1-1	CAWSGQGRGNTEAFF
TRBV5-1	TRBJ1-1	CASSLGHRNTEAFF